The 8 T cell receptor beta chains in this list originate from one sample, sequenced in a study of blood T cells in healthy people across ages. Next came a second PCR, run for about 7 to 12 cycles, which used a sample-barcoded 5' primer along with a J-beta primer mix. One entry per CDR3 protein results from TCRdb running MiXCR on the 5' RACE reads. This repertoire shows 650,000 to 800,000 distinct CDR3 sequences, around 42% found once; its top ten account for under 20%. The source material was blood. Receptors were obtained from a man in his sixties in good health.

The rearrangement uses TRBV20-1 and TRBJ2-3; a possible D gene is TRBD1 (5 bases). Germline CDR1 DFQATT, CDR2 SNEGSKA (reference sequence). This CDR3 is 15 amino acids long. The V end was cut by 0 bases, the J end by 2 bases, with 12 bases between. This chain's CDR3 is CSARDFRVTTDTQYF. In DNA form, the CDR3 reads TGCAGTGCTAGAGATTTCAGGGTGACCACAGATACGCAGTATTTT.

There are a few counts of this clonotype. The chain's CDR3 is CASSLTGWSREQYF. Here the CDR3 DNA reads TGTGCCAGCAGTTTAACAGGGTGGAGTCGCGAGCAGTACTTC. This chain connects TRBV7-2 to TRBJ2-7; tentatively, D is TRBD1 (6 bases). Germline CDR1 and CDR2: SGHTA and FQGNSA. CDR3 length: 14 residues. Trimming removed 6 bases at V and 6 bases at J, with 18 bases between. Full variable domain (rest looked up from reference TRBV7-2 and TRBJ2-7): GAGVSQSPSNKVTEKGKDVELRCDPISGHTALYWYRQSLGQGLEFLIYFQGNSAPDKSGLPSDRFSAERTGGSVSTLTIQRTQQEDSAVYLCASSLTGWSREQYFGPGTRLTVT.

V usage is TRBV4-3 and J usage is TRBJ2-1; D tentatively reads TRBD1 or TRBD2 (5 bases each). CDR1 LGHNA and CDR2 YSLEER come from the germline V gene. V lost 0 bases, J lost 3 bases, and 18 bases lay in between. The CDR3 totals 18 residues. The chain's CDR3 is CASSQDEAGGGNYNEQFF. CDR3 DNA: TGCGCCAGCAGCCAAGATGAAGCTGGGGGTGGCAACTACAATGAGCAGTTCTTC.

This CDR3 is CASRGTSGGSDEQFF. In nucleotides, the CDR3 is TGTGCCAGCAGGGGGACTAGCGGGGGGTCGGATGAGCAGTTCTTC. This chain links TRBV11-3 with TRBJ2-1, with 15 bases aligning to TRBD2. Germline assignment: CDR1 SGHNT and CDR2 YENEEA. The J segment lost 8 bases and the V segment lost 6 bases, leaving 5 bases of the junction unmatched. The CDR3 spans 15 residues.

This clonotype was counted a few times. The rearrangement uses TRBV13 and TRBJ2-1; 11 nucleotides align to TRBD1. Germline loops: CDR1 PRHDT, CDR2 FYEKMQ (reference sequence). The CDR3 sequence is 15 residues long. Unmatched junction bases numbered 6, after V lost 3 bases and J lost 8 bases. The CDR3 is CASSFGDRGRDEQFF. DNA for the CDR3: TGTGCCAGCAGCTTCGGGGACAGGGGGAGGGATGAGCAGTTCTTC.

The chain carries TRBV7-2 and TRBJ2-7; 7 positions match TRBD1. The CDR3 totals 15 residues. Germline loops: CDR1 SGHTA, CDR2 FQGNSA. V lost 5 bases, J lost 3 bases, and 10 bases stayed unmatched. CDR3 in DNA: TGTGCCAGCAGCAGACAGGGCCAGGTTAACTACGAGCAGTACTTC. This encodes CASSRQGQVNYEQYF. The complete variable domain, with remaining parts taken from reference TRBV7-2 and TRBJ2-7, reads GAGVSQSPSNKVTEKGKDVELRCDPISGHTALYWYRQSLGQGLEFLIYFQGNSAPDKSGLPSDRFSAERTGGSVSTLTIQRTQQEDSAVYLCASSRQGQVNYEQYFGPGTRLTVT.

J is TRBJ2-3 and V is TRBV20-1, with D possibly TRBD2 on 5 matching bases. Deletions cut 0 bases from V and 0 bases from J, with 13 bases between. CDR1 and CDR2 (germline): DFQATT, SNEGSKA (reference sequence). The CDR3 contains 16 residues. The CDR3 loop is CSARDSERASTDTQYF. The CDR3 DNA follows: TGCAGTGCTAGAGATTCGGAGAGGGCTAGCACAGATACGCAGTATTTT.

This rearrangement joins TRBV21-1 to TRBJ1-5; TRBD1, the table's D call, lacks a check against the DNA. TRBV21-1 is noted as a pseudogene. CDR3 length: 14 amino acids. The CDR3 DNA follows: TGTGCCAGCAGAATGACAGGGCTCAATCAGCCCCAGCATTTT. Its translation: CASRMTGLNQPQHF.